This TCR beta chain was obtained from a study of cytomegalovirus exposure and HLA in healthy donors. The PCR had 60 Vbeta and 13 Jbeta primers. Original handling: Later, an analysis found 80 million or so unique TCR beta chains, and roughly 10 million of these were shared. Measured with immunoSEQ multiplex PCR; TCRdb has only the in-frame clones, and not every one. The DNA gave D and trimming, while V, J and clone size come from that table. The sample includes 180,000 or so clones, 80% to 85% of them seen just once. Comment on this clone: Its antigen remains unidentified.

Study outcomes and limitations: In most subjects, TCR beta sequences reportedly gave accurate predictions of HLA-A and HLA-B alleles.

Germline V gene lookup returns CDR1 SGHAT and CDR2 FQDESV (reference sequence). J lost 0 bases, V lost 6 bases, and 14 bases had no gene match. This CDR3 contains 19 residues. This sequence was found in a woman between 45 and 60 years old in good health and CMV-seropositive. Sequencing was done on a sample of PBMCs. The V and J genes are TRBV11-1 and TRBJ1-6; 7 nucleotides align to TRBD1. CDR3 bases: TGTGCCAGCAGACAGGGGTGGATAGGGTTCAGCTCCTATAATTCACCCCTCCACTTT. Protein product: CASRQGWIGFSSYNSPLHF.